This T cell receptor beta chain originates from a study of cytomegalovirus exposure and HLA in healthy donors. Across the study: A prior study identified approximately 110 million unique TCR beta sequences from roughly 180 million T cells.

CDR1 is SGHTA, CDR2 FQGTGA, per germline. The CDR3 spans 13 residues. With 5 bases removed from V and 6 bases from J, the gap between germline ends came to 13 bases. Regarding the study as a whole: For presence/absence analyses, sequencing depth was assumed to be roughly uniform across donors. Despite most TCR sequences being rare, some public TCRs occurred in many donors.

It was with 60 Vbeta and 13 Jbeta primers that the PCR ran. Sequenced by immunoSEQ multiplex PCR; TCRdb stores in-frame clones only, minus some. The table has approximately 190,000 clones, 81% seen once; the top ten hold 3.8%. Of note for this clone: The antigen is not known.

The chain couples TRBV7-3 to TRBJ1-1; D is ambiguous. The sequenced material came from PBMCs. The sequence came from a man aged 50 or older in good health and CMV-seronegative. DNA of the CDR3: TGTGCCAGCAGCCCTTCTCCGAGCGCTGAAGCTTTCTTT. It specifies CASSPSPSAEAFF.